This TCR beta chain was documented in a study of T cell responses to AZD1222 COVID-19 vaccine. Across the whole study: The analysis combined second doses at about 4 or about 12 weeks.

Turning to this clone: What it binds is not known.

The protocol was immunoSEQ multiplex PCR, while the TCRdb copy is restricted to in-frame clones and leaves out a portion. Of about 110,000 clones in the sample, roughly 90% are singletons; the top ten hold over 1.5%. General study findings and limits: Unmutated variant regions reportedly attract nearly half of all spike-specific TCRs. Researchers report vaccine-associated CD4 TCRs spanning spike, with dominance at 160-218 and 743-854.

Per the germline V gene, CDR1 is SEHNR and CDR2 is FQNEAQ (reference sequence). CDR3 length equals 15 residues. The trim removed 4 bases at V and 11 bases at J, leaving 13 bases unmatched. The clonotype was recovered from an adult in good health. Sequences were derived from peripheral blood, sampled on day 0 of AZD1222 vaccination. The chain joins TRBV7-9 to TRBJ2-1; 8 bases are a match to TRBD1. The CDR3 DNA reads TGTGCCAGCAGCTGGTTCGGACAGGGAGAGACCAAGCAGTTCTTC. Its translation is CASSWFGQGETKQFF.